A selection of T cell receptor beta chains follows, all from one sample in a study of graft-versus-host responses after intestinal transplantation. This table comes from immunoSEQ multiplex PCR, and its TCRdb copy is limited to in-frame clones, with some not included. This sample carries 100,000 to 120,000 clones, about 93% of them seen once, and the ten largest clones take 0.45% to 0.65%. The antigens for these receptors are not known. The sequencing here drew on unstimulated CD8+ T cells sorted from spleen or lymph node cells, taken before intestinal transplant. Every receptor here comes from a human donor who received an intestinal transplant. Each CDR3 is given with its conserved first and last residue. The D gene is left open where the match is weak. Size is omitted from some rows. Given values are once, few, many or a class for expanded clones.

>TRBJ2-1|TRBV4-1|once|TRBD2
CASSPKLAGRSYNEQFF
TGCGCCAGCAGCCCGAAACTAGCGGGACGCTCCTACAATGAGCAGTTCTTC
>TRBJ2-1|TRBV14|.|TRBD2
CASSQGLAGIEQFF
TGTGCCAGCAGCCAAGGACTAGCGGGAATAGAGCAGTTCTTC
>TRBJ2-7|TRBV30|.|.
CAWRDRGVEQYF
TGTGCCTGGAGAGACCGAGGGGTCGAGCAGTACTTC
>TRBJ2-7|TRBV5-1|.|.
CASSFGQSEQYF
TGCGCCAGCAGCTTTGGGCAAAGCGAGCAGTACTTC
>TRBJ2-3|TRBV19|.|.
CASSIWSGTDTQYF
TGTGCCAGTAGTATCTGGTCTGGGACAGATACGCAGTATTTT
>TRBJ2-7|TRBV19|once|.
CASSIGQGSSYEQYF
TGTGCCAGTAGTATAGGTCAGGGGAGCTCCTACGAGCAGTACTTC
>TRBJ2-7|TRBV15|.|TRBD1
CATSRDTQGVVGYEQYF
TGTGCCACCAGCAGAGATACGCAGGGGGTTGTTGGCTACGAGCAGTACTTC
>TRBJ2-2|TRBV2|.|.
CASSGDTGELFF
TGTGCCAGCAGTGGGGACACCGGGGAGCTGTTTTTT
>TRBJ2-7|TRBV19|.|TRBD1
CASSPAGGLVDEQYF
TGTGCCAGTAGTCCGGCAGGGGGCTTGGTGGACGAGCAGTACTTC
>TRBJ2-5|TRBV2|.|.
CASTWETQYF
TGTGCCAGCACTTGGGAGACCCAGTACTTC
>TRBJ1-1|TRBV28|.|.
CASNPPRGPIEAFF
TGTGCCAGCAACCCACCTCGAGGTCCTATTGAAGCTTTCTTT
>TRBJ1-1|TRBV27|.|.
CASRTLNTEAFF
TGTGCCAGCCGGACGTTGAACACTGAAGCTTTCTTT
>TRBJ1-1|TRBV4-1|.|.
CASSQLGGGSTEAFF
TGCGCCAGCAGCCAGTTAGGGGGGGGGAGCACTGAAGCTTTCTTT
>TRBJ2-2|TRBV7-6|.|.
CASSSPQGGELFF
TGTGCCAGCAGCTCCCCACAGGGAGGGGAGCTGTTTTTT
>TRBJ2-5|TRBV7-9|.|TRBD1
CASSWTGGIQETQYF
TGTGCCAGCAGCTGGACAGGGGGGATCCAAGAGACCCAGTACTTC
>TRBJ2-7|TRBV10-2|.|.
CASRAGLSYEQYF
TGCGCCAGCAGAGCGGGTCTATCCTACGAGCAGTACTTC
>TRBJ2-7|TRBV10-1|.|TRBD2
CASSGGLAYEQYF
TGCGCCAGCAGTGGGGGACTAGCCTACGAGCAGTACTTC
>TRBJ2-3|TRBV27|.|TRBD2
CASSLDSGNHPDTQYF
TGTGCCAGCAGTTTAGATAGCGGGAACCATCCCGATACGCAGTATTTT
>TRBJ2-7|TRBV19|.|.
CASSILGSEQYF
TGTGCCAGTAGTATACTGGGAAGCGAGCAGTACTTC
>TRBJ1-1|TRBV30|once|.
CAWSVSGEDTEAFF
TGTGCCTGGAGTGTATCAGGGGAGGACACTGAAGCTTTCTTT
>TRBJ2-3|TRBV27|.|TRBD2
CASSLIAGGDTQYF
TGTGCCAGCAGTTTGATAGCGGGAGGGGATACGCAGTATTTT
>TRBJ2-2|TRBV23-1|.|.
CASSQTATLDRYYTGELFF
TGCGCCAGCAGTCAAACCGCGACCCTTGACAGGTACTACACCGGGGAGCTGTTTTTT
>TRBJ2-2|TRBV19|.|.
CASSILGPLVTGELFF
TGTGCCAGTAGTATACTCGGACCGCTAGTCACCGGGGAGCTGTTTTTT
>TRBJ2-7|TRBV7-8|.|TRBD2
CASSPSGRAWDEQYF
TGTGCCAGCAGCCCTAGCGGGAGGGCGTGGGACGAGCAGTACTTC
>TRBJ1-1|TRBV2|.|TRBD1
CASSDSQGAPMVNTEAFF
TGTGCCAGCAGTGACTCACAGGGGGCCCCTATGGTAAACACTGAAGCTTTCTTT
>TRBJ2-7|TRBV5-4|.|.
CASSLDGSYEQYF
TGTGCCAGCAGCTTGGACGGTTCCTACGAGCAGTACTTC
>TRBJ2-3|TRBV7-9|few|TRBD2
CASSSGTSGKDTQYF
TGTGCCAGCAGCTCGGGGACTAGCGGCAAAGATACGCAGTATTTT